Shown below are 27 T cell receptor beta chains from a single sample sequenced in a study of shared clonotypes between healthy human individuals. The naive CD8 fraction comprised CD45RO-negative cells positively selected for CCR7 and excluded terminally differentiated effector memory CD45RA+ cells. Repertoires were generated with immunoSEQ multiplex PCR, while TCRdb's copy carries only in-frame clones and drops some. The profile shows roughly 2.1 million clones, under 95% of them singletons. Source material: naive CD8+ T cells from PBMCs. The receptors stem from a man aged 18 to 29 in good health. Some clones in this sample may be carry-over from other donors' samples.

The chain has TRBV7-2 and TRBJ1-3; D is ambiguous. CDR1 is SGHTA, CDR2 FQGNSA, per germline. The CDR3 length is 13 residues. Trimming took off 6 bases at V and 5 bases at J, with 11 bases between the two ends. CDR3 protein: CASSSSNRNTIYF. The DNA for the CDR3 is TGTGCCAGCAGTTCGAGTAACCGAAACACCATATATTTT.

The chain links TRBV6-6 to TRBJ2-1; D is uncertain. Per germline, CDR1 MNHNY and CDR2 SVGAGI (reference sequence). V was pared by 0 bases and J by 1 base, with 10 bases between. The CDR3 runs to 16 residues. The CDR3 DNA is TGTGCCAGCAGTTACTCAGGCGCCTATTCCTACAATGAGCAGTTCTTC. This codes for CASSYSGAYSYNEQFF.

The chain uses TRBV29-1 and TRBJ2-7; D tentatively fits TRBD1 or TRBD2 (5 bases each). V was shortened by 7 bases and J by 5 bases, with 27 bases between the two germline ends. Germline CDR1 reads SQVTM; CDR2 reads ANQGSEA. The CDR3 runs to 16 residues. Here the CDR3 reads CSAMLTAGWGTHEQYF. The CDR3 nucleotides are TGCAGCGCCATGCTTACCGCGGGCTGGGGGACCCACGAGCAGTACTTC.

This clone was detected a few times. In DNA, the CDR3 is TGTGCGGTAGAGGGAGGCGAGCAGTTCTTC. This codes for CAVEGGEQFF. The rearrangement joins TRBV30 to TRBJ2-1; maybe TRBD2 (6 bases). Germline V gives CDR1 GTSNPN, CDR2 SVGIG (reference sequence). The length of the CDR3 is 10 residues.

The chain recombines TRBV4-2 with TRBJ2-1, with 12 bases fitting TRBD2. V was clipped by 0 bases and J by 9 bases; unmatched bases: 6. The CDR3 extends over 16 amino acids. The germline gives CDR1 LGHNA, CDR2 YNFKEQ. As DNA, the CDR3 is TGTGCCAGCAGCCAAGATAGGTCTAGCGGGAGGGTTGAGCAGTTCTTC. The encoded protein is CASSQDRSSGRVEQFF.

The rearrangement uses TRBV7-3 and TRBJ2-1; 11 nucleotides match TRBD2. Germline V gives CDR1 SGHTA, CDR2 FQGTGA. The CDR3 covers 17 residues. J lost 8 bases, V lost 4 bases, and 13 bases had no gene match. CDR3 sequence (DNA): TGTGCCAGCAGCTCTCCCCTACTAGCGGGAGATCCCGATGAGCAGTTCTTC. It is translated as CASSSPLLAGDPDEQFF.

For this clone: The sample contains more than one DNA sequence encoding this CDR3. The chain combines TRBV5-4 with TRBJ2-5; D possibly corresponds to TRBD2 (5 bases). There are 13 residues in the CDR3. In germline, CDR1 is SGHNT, CDR2 YYREEE (reference sequence). V lost 5 bases and J 0 bases, leaving 8 bases between the germline ends. CDR3 sequence (DNA): TGTGCCAGCAGTCCGGGGTACCAAGAGACCCAGTACTTC. As protein: CASSPGYQETQYF. The full variable domain, its missing parts supplied by reference TRBV5-4 and TRBJ2-5, is ETGVTQSPTHLIKTRGQQVTLRCSSQSGHNTVSWYQQALGQGPQFIFQYYREEENGRGNFPPRFSGLQFPNYSSELNVNALELDDSALYLCASSPGYQETQYFGPGTRLLVL.

The chain links TRBV29-1 to TRBJ1-2, with 8 bases fitting TRBD1. The CDR3 extends over 13 amino acids. CDR1 and CDR2 from the germline V gene are SQVTM and ANQGSEA. V dropped 2 bases and J dropped 8; count of bases not matched to a gene: 7. CDR3 sequence reads: CSVEKQGGKGYTF. The CDR3 DNA is TGCAGCGTTGAAAAACAGGGGGGAAAAGGCTACACCTTC.

The genes are TRBV29-1 and TRBJ2-7, with no clear D. The CDR3 contains 11 residues. In germline, CDR1 is SQVTM, CDR2 ANQGSEA. V gave up 0 bases and J gave up 6 bases, with 6 bases separating them. The CDR3 nucleotides are TGCAGCGTTGAAGAACAGAGCGAGCAGTACTTC. Protein: CSVEEQSEQYF.

V is TRBV7-9 and J is TRBJ1-2, with no clear D. CDR3 length equals 11 residues. V was trimmed by 11 bases and J by 5 bases, leaving 12 bases between them. The germline V gene has CDR1 SEHNR and CDR2 FQNEAQ (reference sequence). The CDR3 loop reads CAVAEGYGYTF. CDR3 in DNA: TGTGCCGTCGCGGAAGGTTATGGCTACACCTTC.

CDR3 region: CATSRSLHRVTDTQYF. The CDR3 coding sequence is TGTGCCACCAGCAGATCCTTACACAGGGTCACAGATACGCAGTATTTT. This sequence joins TRBV15 and TRBJ2-3; D is possibly TRBD1 (6 bases). The ends were cut back, 2 bases at V and 2 bases at J, with 14 bases in the middle. CDR3 length: 16 residues. In germline, CDR1 is LNHNV, CDR2 YYDKDF (reference sequence). The whole variable domain, remainder taken from reference TRBV15 and TRBJ2-3, is DAMVIQNPRYQVTQFGKPVTLSCSQTLNHNVMYWYQQKSSQAPKLLFHYYDKDFNNEADTPDNFQSRRPNTSFCFLDIRSPGLGDTAMYLCATSRSLHRVTDTQYFGPGTRLTVL.

The rearrangement uses TRBV7-9 and TRBJ2-1; no definite D call. Germline assignment: CDR1 SEHNR and CDR2 FQNEAQ (reference sequence). The CDR3 length is 13 residues. Trimming stripped 5 bases from V and 6 bases from J, with 11 bases between. The CDR3 sequence: CASSPALGNEQFF. CDR3 in DNA: TGTGCCAGCAGCCCCGCCCTCGGCAATGAGCAGTTCTTC.

The chain recombines TRBV27 with TRBJ2-1; weak D call: TRBD2 (5 bases). V lost 3 bases and J lost 10, with 19 bases in between. The CDR3 is 15 amino acids. Germline values: CDR1 MNHEY, CDR2 SMNVEV (reference sequence). CDR3 DNA: TGTGCCAGCAGTTTCGCTCCCTTTTCGTTAGCGGAGCAGTTCTTC. Translated, it gives CASSFAPFSLAEQFF.

This clone was found once. The chain carries TRBV2 and TRBJ1-2; 7 positions match TRBD1. The V gene's germline CDR1 is SNHLY and CDR2 FYNNEI. This CDR3 contains 14 residues. The junction had 7 bases not matched to a gene; V was cut back by 6 bases and J by 3 bases. CDR3 in amino acids: CASRGQPRDYGYTF. The DNA for the CDR3 is TGTGCCAGCAGGGGACAGCCGAGGGACTATGGCTACACCTTC.

The chain couples TRBV10-2 to TRBJ1-5, with TRBD1 matching over 9 bases. This CDR3 region has 15 residues. V was pared by 6 bases and J by 4 bases, with 7 bases of the junction left unmatched. CDR1 is WSHSY and CDR2 is SAAADI in the germline V gene. The CDR3 sequence: CASRASDRGNQPQHF. In nucleotides, the CDR3 is TGCGCCAGCAGGGCCTCGGACAGGGGAAATCAGCCCCAGCATTTT.

As regards this clone: Other DNA sequences within the sample encode an identical CDR3. This sequence joins TRBV19 and TRBJ2-7; D is possibly TRBD1 (5 bases). CDR1 and CDR2 (germline): LNHDA, SQIVND (reference sequence). V lost 3 bases to trimming and J lost 1 base, with 7 bases between them. The CDR3 sequence is 13 residues long. CDR3 DNA sequence: TGTGCCAGTAGTATCACAGGTTCCTACGAGCAGTACTTC. It specifies CASSITGSYEQYF.

This clone came up a few times. This rearrangement joins TRBV18 to TRBJ1-1; weak D call: TRBD1 (6 bases). CDR1 is KGHSH, CDR2 LQKENI, per germline. Trimming removed 1 base from V and 5 bases from J, with 14 bases in between. The CDR3 consists of 15 residues. The CDR3 region is CASSPLQGLGTEAFF. Here the CDR3 DNA reads TGTGCCAGCTCACCACTTCAGGGGCTGGGAACTGAAGCTTTCTTT.

The chain employs TRBV15 and TRBJ2-7, with D tentatively TRBD2 (6 bases). Looked up from germline, CDR1 is LNHNV and CDR2 is YYDKDF (reference sequence). V lost 0 bases to trimming and J lost 0 bases, with 15 bases between them. This CDR3 has 17 amino acids. In DNA form, the CDR3 reads TGTGCCACCAGCAGAGAGCGTCGGCGACTAGTCTCCTACGAGCAGTACTTC. This codes for CATSRERRRLVSYEQYF.

This clone has only a few counts. The chain recombines TRBV19 with TRBJ1-1; no reliable D call. V was shortened by 4 bases and J by 0 bases, with 9 bases between the two germline ends. The CDR3 runs to 14 residues. CDR1 is LNHDA, CDR2 SQIVND, per germline (reference sequence). CDR3 in amino acids: CASSNQALNTEAFF. CDR3 DNA: TGTGCCAGTAGTAACCAGGCGTTGAACACTGAAGCTTTCTTT.

The chain is built from TRBV9 and TRBJ2-1; no clear D. CDR1 SGDLS and CDR2 YYNGEE come from the germline V gene. The CDR3 sequence is 12 residues long. Trimming took off 1 base at V and 10 bases at J, with 9 bases between the two ends. CDR3 nucleotide sequence: TGTGCCAGCAGCGTATTAAGTGGGGAGCAGTTCTTC. Amino acid sequence: CASSVLSGEQFF.

This clone was counted between two and nine times. The V and J genes are TRBV19 and TRBJ2-7; maybe TRBD1 (6 bases). The germline V gene has CDR1 LNHDA and CDR2 SQIVND (reference sequence). The CDR3 extends over 15 amino acids. The V gene lost 2 bases and the J gene lost 2 bases, with 13 bases spanning the gap. DNA of the CDR3: TGTGCCAGTAGTATATTTTCCGGACAGACCTACGAGCAGTACTTC. Its protein product is CASSIFSGQTYEQYF.

This chain uses TRBV7-9 with TRBJ2-7; 7 positions match TRBD2. CDR3 length: 15 residues. Germline V gene lookup returns CDR1 SEHNR and CDR2 FQNEAQ (reference sequence). The V segment lost 5 bases and the J segment 2 bases; nucleotides outside the gene matches: 9. The CDR3 DNA follows: TGTGCCAGCAGCCCACGCGGGGGATCCGCCTACGAGCAGTACTTC. It yields the protein CASSPRGGSAYEQYF.

The chain combines TRBV7-9 with TRBJ2-3, with TRBD2 matching 7 bases. The CDR3 length is 16 residues. Germline V CDR1 and CDR2: SEHNR, FQNEAQ (reference sequence). V shed 4 bases and J 4 bases; nucleotides not matched to a gene: 11. This CDR3 reads CASSYLVDGRSDTQYF. The CDR3 bases are TGTGCCAGCAGCTACTTGGTGGACGGGAGGTCAGATACGCAGTATTTT.

The rearrangement links TRBV27 to TRBJ2-7; possible D gene TRBD1, 5 bases. Germline V lookup: CDR1 MNHEY, CDR2 SMNVEV (reference sequence). The V end was cut by 5 bases, the J end by 6 bases, with 11 bases between. The CDR3 covers 12 residues. Here the CDR3 DNA reads TGTGCCAGCAGTACCGCAGGGCTCGAGCAGTACTTC. Translation gives CASSTAGLEQYF.

The table lists this clone with a count of one. The chain joins TRBV7-9 to TRBJ2-7; TRBD2 is a possible D gene (6 bases). The CDR3 contains 14 residues. Per germline, CDR1 SEHNR and CDR2 FQNEAQ (reference sequence). With 7 bases removed from V and 2 bases from J, the gap between germline ends came to 15 bases. The CDR3 here is CASTWRRDPYEQYF. The CDR3 region has the DNA TGTGCCAGCACCTGGAGGCGGGACCCCTACGAGCAGTACTTC.

The genes are TRBV7-9 and TRBJ2-7; D gene uncertain. The germline CDR1 and CDR2 sequences are SEHNR and FQNEAQ (reference sequence). This CDR3 spans 12 amino acids. V shed 4 bases and J shed 6 bases, with 10 bases lying between them. In DNA form, the CDR3 reads TGTGCCAGCAGCTACCCTGCCCGCGAGCAGTACTTC. Amino acid sequence: CASSYPAREQYF.

In nucleotides, the CDR3 is TGTGCCAGCAGCTTAACGGGGAGGGCCAACTACGAGCAGTACTTC. As protein: CASSLTGRANYEQYF. J is TRBJ2-7 and V is TRBV7-8; TRBD2 agrees at 7 bases. Germline V CDR1 and CDR2: SGHVS, FQNEAQ. Losses at the gene ends were 2 bases for V and 3 bases for J; bases not matched to a gene: 7. The CDR3 consists of 15 residues.